This passage covers 9 T cell receptor beta chains from one sample sequenced in a study of monozygotic twins with inflammatory bowel disease. One entry per CDR3 protein, without DNA, is what TCRdb gives after re-calling the 5' RACE reads. This repertoire includes around 370,000 distinct CDR3 sequences. The sample comprised blood. The receptors were sampled from a human donor with ulcerative colitis or Crohn's disease, or a healthy co-twin of an affected twin (not recorded which).

The chain employs TRBV7-6 and TRBJ2-5. The CDR3 loop spans 14 amino acids. Germline V lookup: CDR1 SGHVS, CDR2 FNYEAQ. This chain's CDR3 is CASSLGVFQETQYF.

This chain uses TRBV20-1 with TRBJ2-5; TCRdb designates TRBD1, a call that cannot be tested without DNA. The CDR3 length is 16 residues. CDR1 is DFQATT, CDR2 SNEGSKA, per germline (reference sequence). CDR3 amino acids: CSARDLGTGHEETQYF.

J is TRBJ1-6 and V is TRBV7-3. This CDR3 spans 13 amino acids. Germline CDR1 reads SGHTA; CDR2 reads FQGTGA. This chain's CDR3 is CASSLNANSPLHF.

This chain connects TRBV7-2 to TRBJ2-2. This CDR3 contains 14 residues. The V gene's germline CDR1 is SGHTA and CDR2 FQGNSA. The CDR3 sequence: CASKETPPAGELFF.

V is TRBV25-1 and J is TRBJ2-5; TCRdb lists TRBD1, though no DNA is available to test this call. The CDR3 runs to 14 residues. Germline CDR1 MGHDK, CDR2 SYGVNS. CDR3 in amino acids: CASSEPGRGETQYF.

The chain joins TRBV3-1 to TRBJ2-4; TCRdb designates TRBD2, a call that cannot be tested without DNA. The CDR3 extends over 17 amino acids. Germline lookup yields CDR1 LGHDT and CDR2 YNNKEL (reference sequence). CDR3 amino acids: CASSSGTSPAAKNMQYF.

This chain uses TRBV12-3 or TRBV12-4 with TRBJ2-1; with no DNA, the TCRdb D assignment of TRBD2 cannot be verified. The CDR3 contains 20 residues. CDR3 in amino acids: CASSLVRLAGAIKPYNEQFF.

The chain is built from TRBV5-1 and TRBJ2-7; absent DNA, TCRdb's TRBD1 call cannot be checked. The germline CDR1 and CDR2 sequences are SGHRS and YFSETQ. The CDR3 length is 16 residues. This CDR3 reads CASSITTGGSSYEQYF.

V usage is TRBV15 and J usage is TRBJ2-7. The CDR3 has 15 residues. CDR1 LNHNV and CDR2 YYDKDF come from the germline V gene (reference sequence). CDR3 loop: CATSREVGSSYEQYF.